Shown below are 3 T cell receptor beta chains from a single sample sequenced in a study of neoadjuvant anti-PD-1 for oral cavity cancer. Here immunoSEQ multiplex PCR was the method, and the copy in TCRdb shows in-frame clones only, minus some. The repertoire holds tens of thousands of clones, with around 82% as singletons. The sample here was PBMCs, taken before nivolumab (anti-PD-1) treatment. The receptors shown here come from a person aged 40 to 85 with oral cavity squamous cell carcinoma.

This clone is medium-sized. The V and J genes are TRBV19 and TRBJ1-5; unclear D gene. Germline loops: CDR1 LNHDA, CDR2 SQIVND (reference sequence). The V end lost 3 bases, the J end lost 2 bases, and 11 bases lay between the germline ends. This CDR3 is 15 amino acids long. Here the CDR3 reads CASSIWGGGNQPQHF. Here the CDR3 DNA reads TGTGCCAGTAGTATTTGGGGTGGGGGCAATCAGCCCCAGCATTTT. Based on the CDR3 plus reference TRBV19 and TRBJ1-5, the full variable domain is DGGITQSPKYLFRKEGQNVTLSCEQNLNHDAMYWYRQDPGQGLRLIYYSQIVNDFQKGDIAEGYSVSREKKESFPLTVTSAQKNPTAFYLCASSIWGGGNQPQHFGDGTRLSIL.

The V gene is TRBV6-1, the J gene TRBJ2-4, with unresolved D. From germline, CDR1 is MNHNS and CDR2 SASEGT. Between the trimmed V and J ends, which lost 6 bases and 2 bases, there was a span of 14 bases. This CDR3 contains 15 residues. The CDR3 reads CASRETPRPKNIQYF. CDR3 sequence (DNA): TGTGCCAGCAGAGAGACCCCACGACCCAAAAACATTCAGTACTTC.

The V call is TRBV18, the J call TRBJ1-2, with D unclear. CDR3 length equals 13 residues. V lost 3 bases, J lost 6 bases, and 11 bases lay in between. The V gene's germline CDR1 is KGHSH and CDR2 LQKENI. The CDR3 sequence: CASSPIGLDGYTF. The CDR3, as DNA: TGTGCCAGCTCACCGATCGGGTTAGATGGCTACACCTTC. Complete variable domain (other parts from reference TRBV18 and TRBJ1-2): NAGVMQNPRHLVRRRGQEARLRCSPMKGHSHVYWYRQLPEEGLKFMVYLQKENIIDESGMPKERFSAEFPKEGPSILRIQQVVRGDSAAYFCASSPIGLDGYTFGSGTRLTVV.